The rows below give T cell receptor beta chains drawn from one sample of a study of T cells in Graves' hyperthyroidism and ophthalmopathy. In TCRdb, the multiplex PCR reads were re-called with MiXCR into one record per CDR3 protein. The sample comprises some 350,000 distinct CDR3 sequences, around a sixth of which are singletons, and around a quarter rests with the top ten. Specimen: blood. These receptors originate from a young woman with Graves' hyperthyroidism that later progressed to Graves' ophthalmopathy. Both conserved end residues are part of each CDR3. D genes are given only for firm matches. Only part of the rows carry a size: once, few, many, or a class if the clone is expanded.

d_call	clone_size	v_call	j_call	cdr3_nt	cdr3_aa
.	few	TRBV15	TRBJ2-7	TGTGCCACCAGCAGAGAGGTCGCGAACGAGCAGTACTTC	CATSREVANEQYF
TRBD2	many	TRBV11-2	TRBJ2-2	TGTGCCAGCTGGGGCGGGGGGCGCCGTACCGGGGAGCTGTTTTTT	CASWGGGRRTGELFF
.	many	TRBV15	TRBJ1-1	TGTGCCACCAGCCGATTGCGGGAGGGGAAGGACACTGAAGCTTTCTTT	CATSRLREGKDTEAFF
.	many	TRBV14	TRBJ1-1	TGTGCCAGCAGCCAAGCGGTAGGGGGTGACACTGAAGCTTTCTTT	CASSQAVGGDTEAFF
TRBD2	few	TRBV9	TRBJ2-7	TGTGCCAGCAGCGTAGGTAGCGGGGTTACCTACGAGCAGTACTTC	CASSVGSGVTYEQYF
.	few	TRBV20-1	TRBJ2-2	TGCAGTGCTGCACAACCGGGACGCCTAAAGACCGGGGAGCTGTTTTTT	CSAAQPGRLKTGELFF
.	many	TRBV5-1	TRBJ2-7	TGCGCCAGCAGCTTGGAAGGGCGGCAGATTAGCTCCTACGAGCAGTACTTC	CASSLEGRQISSYEQYF
TRBD1	many	TRBV12-3/TRBV12-4	TRBJ1-2	TGTGCCAGCAGATCCGACAGGGTCGGCTATGGCTACACCTTC	CASRSDRVGYGYTF
TRBD2	.	TRBV20-1	TRBJ2-1	TGCAGTGCTAGAATTTTAGGTCTAGCGGGAGGGCCATATGAGCAGTTCTTC	CSARILGLAGGPYEQFF
.	many	TRBV3-1	TRBJ2-3	TGTGCCAGCAGCCGATTGACAGCCCCAACGGGCACAGATACGCAGTATTTT	CASSRLTAPTGTDTQYF
.	few	TRBV5-1	TRBJ2-1	TGCGCCAGCAGCTTGGCTTCGGGACTTCTAAGCTCCTACAATGAGCAGTTCTTC	CASSLASGLLSSYNEQFF
TRBD2	many	TRBV28	TRBJ2-3	TGTGCCAGCAGTCCCTCGGGACTAGCGCAACAGCCAGATACGCAGTATTTT	CASSPSGLAQQPDTQYF
TRBD1	.	TRBV10-3	TRBJ2-7	TGTGCCATCAGTGAGGGAGAAGGACAGGGGGCAGCCTACGAGCAGTACTTC	CAISEGEGQGAAYEQYF
.	many	TRBV6-1	TRBJ1-1	TGTGCCAGCGGAAAAGGAGATAAGAACACTGAAGCTTTCTTT	CASGKGDKNTEAFF
TRBD2	.	TRBV19	TRBJ2-1	TGTGCCAGTAGTATGGGACTAGCGGGATTTGAAAATGAGCAGTTCTTC	CASSMGLAGFENEQFF
.	many	TRBV12-3/TRBV12-4	TRBJ2-6	TGTGCCAGCAGTTTAAGGTTGTTAGCAGGTTCTGGGGCCAACGTCCTGACTTTC	CASSLRLLAGSGANVLTF
.	many	TRBV27	TRBJ2-7	TGTGCCAGCAGTTACCGAAGTGGGTACGAGCAGTACTTC	CASSYRSGYEQYF
TRBD1	.	TRBV9	TRBJ2-5	TGTGCCAGCAGCGTAGGGCCCGGGACAGGTGGAAAAGAGACCCAGTACTTC	CASSVGPGTGGKETQYF
.	many	TRBV24-1	TRBJ2-1	TGTGCCACCAGTGATGACGGGACACTCTACAATGAGCAGTTCTTC	CATSDDGTLYNEQFF
.	.	TRBV4-2	TRBJ2-3	TGTGCCAGCAGCCAAGAAACGGGGCCAGATACGCAGTATTTT	CASSQETGPDTQYF
.	few	TRBV12-3/TRBV12-4	TRBJ2-7	TGTGCCAGCAGGCTACAGGTCTACGAGCAGTGCTTC	CASRLQVYEQCF
.	many	TRBV28	TRBJ2-7	TGTGCCAGCGGGTTCGGGACATTAATCTCCGAGCAGTACTTC	CASGFGTLISEQYF
TRBD2	.	TRBV7-2	TRBJ2-7	TGTGCCAGCAGCTTAGGGGGAGCGGGGGCCCAAGAGCAGTACTTC	CASSLGGAGAQEQYF
.	few	TRBV28	TRBJ2-3	TGTGCCAGCAGTTTCGGGAGCGGGTACACAGATACGCAGTATTTT	CASSFGSGYTDTQYF
.	.	TRBV9	TRBJ1-2	TGTGCCAGCAGCGTCGGACGGGACTTCTATGGCTACACCTTC	CASSVGRDFYGYTF
TRBD2	many	TRBV5-1	TRBJ2-1	TGCGCCAGCAGCTTACTGGGAGGGTACAATGAGCAGTTCTTC	CASSLLGGYNEQFF
TRBD1	many	TRBV5-1	TRBJ2-1	TGCGCCAGCAGCTCGGGACAGATATACAATGAGCAGTTCTTC	CASSSGQIYNEQFF
.	many	TRBV4-1	TRBJ1-5	TGCGCCAGCAGCCAAGTGAGCGGGAGAAGGGACCTAAGCAATCAGCCCCAGCATTTT	CASSQVSGRRDLSNQPQHF
.	.	TRBV20-1	TRBJ2-1	TGCAGTGCAGCCCCCAGACTAGGCAATGAGCAGTTCTTC	CSAAPRLGNEQFF
.	many	TRBV6-1	TRBJ2-5	TGTGCCAGCAGTGAAGGCCTAGTAGGGACCCAGTACTTC	CASSEGLVGTQYF
TRBD1	many	TRBV12-3/TRBV12-4	TRBJ1-5	TGTGCCAGCAGTCAAGGACAGGGCAATCAGCCCCAGCATTTT	CASSQGQGNQPQHF
TRBD1	few	TRBV6-1	TRBJ1-1	TGTGCCAGCGGACAGGCCCGGGGAACTGAAGCTTTCTTT	CASGQARGTEAFF
TRBD2	many	TRBV2	TRBJ2-1	TGTGCCACCAACATCGTGGGACTAGCCGGAACCGGTGAGCAGTTCTTC	CATNIVGLAGTGEQFF
.	many	TRBV12-3/TRBV12-4	TRBJ1-1	TGTGCCAGCAGCCAAGGACACAGTGAAGCTTTCTTT	CASSQGHSEAFF
.	many	TRBV28	TRBJ2-3	TGTGCCAGCAGTTCAGGACAGGGGCAGCGGGAGTGGGTCACAGATACGCAGTATTTT	CASSSGQGQREWVTDTQYF
.	.	TRBV5-1	TRBJ2-5	TGCGCCAGCAGTCCCGGGACCCTGAAAGAGACCCAGTACTTC	CASSPGTLKETQYF